Shown below are 8 T cell receptor beta chains from a single sample sequenced in a study of shared T cell receptors in the human thymus. Profiling relied on immunoSEQ multiplex PCR, and the TCRdb table lists in-frame clones only, not all of them. The data contain about 660,000 clones, roughly 88% of them singletons. The same sample was also used in a study of human thymus T cells.

Sequencing was performed on thymocytes. These receptor sequences come from a boy under three years old with a congenital heart defect.

The V and J genes are TRBV4-3 and TRBJ2-1, with 9 bases lining up with TRBD2. The germline V gene encodes CDR1 LGHNA and CDR2 YSLEER. V was pared by 0 bases and J by 4 bases, with 7 bases of the junction left unmatched. The CDR3 extends over 17 amino acids. The CDR3 spells CASSQDARAGGYNEQFF. The CDR3 coding sequence is TGCGCCAGCAGCCAAGATGCTCGGGCGGGAGGGTACAATGAGCAGTTCTTC.

The genes are TRBV28 and TRBJ1-1; D might be TRBD1 (5 bases). This CDR3 has 12 residues. Germline CDR1 is MDHEN and CDR2 is SYDVKM. Trimming pared 8 bases from V and 4 bases from J, leaving 11 bases between. The CDR3 coding sequence is TGTGCCAGCCATCGGGGGGGCACTGAAGCTTTCTTT. Translated: CASHRGGTEAFF. Supplemented by reference TRBV28 and TRBJ1-1, the full variable domain reads DVKVTQSSRYLVKRTGEKVFLECVQDMDHENMFWYRQDPGLGLRLIYFSYDVKMKEKGDIPEGYSVSREKKERFSLILESASTNQTSMYLCASHRGGTEAFFGQGTRLTVV.

This clone occurred once. The chain is built from TRBV14 and TRBJ2-7; the match to TRBD1 covers 10 bases. Losses at the gene ends were 3 bases for V and 4 bases for J; bases not matched to a gene: 3. CDR3 length: 14 amino acids. Per the germline V gene, CDR1 is SGHDN and CDR2 is FVKESK. CDR3 in amino acids: CASSQDRGTYEQYF. For the CDR3, the DNA is TGTGCCAGCAGCCAGGACAGGGGGACTTACGAGCAGTACTTC.

V and J are TRBV11-3 and TRBJ2-7, with 15 bases fitting TRBD2. CDR1 and CDR2 from the germline V gene are SGHNT and YENEEA. CDR3 length: 19 amino acids. Losses at the gene ends were 4 bases for V and 4 bases for J; bases not matched to a gene: 14. The CDR3 DNA follows: TGTGCCAGCAGCTCCCCGGGACTAGCGGGAGGAGTGGATGTGTACGAGCAGTACTTC. Translating it yields CASSSPGLAGGVDVYEQYF.

The V gene is TRBV5-1, the J gene TRBJ2-3; TRBD1 matches at 10 bases. CDR3 length equals 17 residues. Trimming removed 4 bases from V and 1 base from J; junction bases left unmatched: 9. Germline V gene sequence: CDR1 SGHRS, CDR2 YFSETQ. The CDR3 nucleotides are TGCGCCAGCAGCCCCCGGGACAGGGGTTCGGGCACAGATACGCAGTATTTT. This sequence encodes CASSPRDRGSGTDTQYF.

The chain uses TRBV28 and TRBJ1-5; no clear D gene. Trimming removed 3 bases at V and 0 bases at J, with 12 bases between. This CDR3 is 16 amino acids long. The V gene's germline CDR1 is MDHEN and CDR2 SYDVKM. The chain's CDR3 is CASSFRMRPSNQPQHF. CDR3 nucleotide sequence: TGTGCCAGCAGTTTCAGGATGCGACCTAGCAATCAGCCCCAGCATTTT.

The chain carries TRBV6-5 and TRBJ1-2, with 7 bases lining up with TRBD1. Germline CDR1 MNHEY, CDR2 SVGAGI. The CDR3 runs to 13 residues. J gave up 4 bases and V 4 bases, and 3 bases lay outside the gene matches. The CDR3 DNA reads as TGTGCCAGCAGTTCCCGGGACAGCTATGGCTACACCTTC. It specifies CASSSRDSYGYTF.

In this sample, this clone turned up a few times. The genes are TRBV6-6 and TRBJ1-1, with D perhaps TRBD1 (6 bases). This CDR3 has 15 amino acids. The V end lost 2 bases, the J end lost 0 bases, and 10 bases lay between the germline ends. CDR1 and CDR2 (germline): MNHNY, SVGAGI (reference sequence). DNA of the CDR3: TGTGCCAGCAGTTACAGGGGACACTTGAACACTGAAGCTTTCTTT. Its translation: CASSYRGHLNTEAFF.